This T cell receptor beta chain comes out of a study of T cell responses to AZD1222 COVID-19 vaccine. This CDR3 contains 14 residues. CDR1 SGHRS and CDR2 YFSETQ come from the germline V gene. Trimming stripped 1 base from V and 4 bases from J, with 11 bases between. Using immunoSEQ multiplex PCR, the repertoire was profiled, and TCRdb retains in-frame clones only, with some absent. This table holds tens of thousands of clones, around 73% found once. Sequencing used peripheral blood, obtained on day 0 of AZD1222 vaccination. The sequence came from an adult in good health. The genes are TRBV5-1 and TRBJ1-2; no firm D call. CDR3 nucleotide sequence: TGCGCCAGCAGCTTGTCGGCGGGGATCTATGGCTACACCTTC. Its translation is CASSLSAGIYGYTF.